The 15 T cell receptor beta chains given below trace back to one sample, sequenced in a study of Graves' ophthalmopathy and Graves' hyperthyroidism. TCR beta CDR3 regions were amplified from RNA transcripts. After a first-round RT-PCR with HTBI primers, a second-round multiplex PCR was run. A single record per CDR3 protein comes from TCRdb applying MiXCR to the multiplex PCR reads. The top ten hold around 3.1% of the sample, which has about 400,000 distinct CDR3 sequences, approximately 21% seen once. Sample: peripheral blood. The origin of the receptors is a young woman with stable Graves' hyperthyroidism.

This clonotype was seen ten or more times. The chain carries TRBV12-3 or TRBV12-4 and TRBJ2-7, with 12 bases that match TRBD2. The V segment lost 5 bases and the J segment 2 bases; nucleotides outside the gene matches: 4. The CDR3 has 15 amino acids. The CDR3 DNA reads TGTGCCAGCAGTCCGCTAGCGGGAGGGACCTACGAGCAGTACTTC. Translated: CASSPLAGGTYEQYF.

The rearrangement uses TRBV12-3 or TRBV12-4 and TRBJ2-2, with D tentatively TRBD1 (5 bases). V lost 0 bases to trimming and J lost 7 bases, with 9 bases between them. This CDR3 comprises 14 residues. The CDR3 DNA sequence: TGTGCCAGCAGTTTAGCGGGGCCTTACGGGGAGCTGTTTTTT. It yields the protein CASSLAGPYGELFF.

This clonotype showed up just a few times. The V gene is TRBV18, the J gene TRBJ2-5; TRBD1 agrees at 8 bases. Germline lookup yields CDR1 KGHSH and CDR2 LQKENI. This CDR3 contains 15 residues. The ends lost 4 bases at V and 3 bases at J; junction bases unmatched: 7. DNA for the CDR3: TGTGCCAGCTCACGGACAGGGAGGAAGGAAGAGACCCAGTACTTC. It encodes CASSRTGRKEETQYF.

Many counts were recorded for this clonotype. The chain has TRBV5-1 and TRBJ2-7, with D possibly being TRBD2 (6 bases). Germline lookup yields CDR1 SGHRS and CDR2 YFSETQ. This CDR3 comprises 12 residues. V lost 4 bases to trimming and J lost 5 bases, with 10 bases between them. The CDR3 coding sequence is TGCGCCAGCAGCGACTGGGGGGACGAGCAGTACTTC. It codes for CASSDWGDEQYF.

This clonotype was picked up many times. CDR3 sequence: CSASHLAGQPQHF. CDR3 bases: TGCAGTGCTAGTCATTTGGCTGGGCAGCCCCAGCATTTT. The genes are TRBV20-1 and TRBJ1-5, with unresolved D. V was shortened by 3 bases and J by 7 bases, with 13 bases between the two germline ends. CDR1 DFQATT and CDR2 SNEGSKA come from the germline V gene (reference sequence). The CDR3 sequence is 13 residues long.

This clonotype was seen many times. V gene TRBV29-1 combines with J gene TRBJ2-5; 8 bases line up with TRBD1. The CDR3 has 16 residues. V shed 3 bases, J shed 0 bases, and the junction held 9 bases outside the gene matches. Germline V CDR1 and CDR2: SQVTM, ANQGSEA. The CDR3 spells CSVEGYRGRYQETQYF. The CDR3 DNA follows: TGCAGCGTTGAGGGCTACAGGGGGAGATACCAAGAGACCCAGTACTTC.

This rearrangement joins TRBV30 to TRBJ1-5; 7 bases fit TRBD1. V trimming: 1 base; J trimming: 2 bases; junction bases outside the gene matches: 2. The germline V gene encodes CDR1 GTSNPN and CDR2 SVGIG (reference sequence). This CDR3 is 14 amino acids long. CDR3 sequence (DNA): TGTGCCTGGAGTGCGGGACAGCGCAATCAGCCCCAGCATTTT. The encoded protein is CAWSAGQRNQPQHF.

In its sample, this clonotype was seen a few times. V usage is TRBV20-1 and J usage is TRBJ2-2, with TRBD1 matching 8 bases. V shed 3 bases and J 6 bases; nucleotides not matched to a gene: 6. The CDR3 contains 14 residues. Germline V gives CDR1 DFQATT, CDR2 SNEGSKA (reference sequence). DNA for the CDR3: TGCAGTGCTAGTGGCCAGGGGGCCGCCGGGGAGCTGTTTTTT. Protein product: CSASGQGAAGELFF.

At least ten counts were recorded for this clonotype. This chain joins TRBV18 and TRBJ2-7; D could derive from TRBD1 or TRBD2 (6 bases each). The length of the CDR3 is 14 residues. Germline V gives CDR1 KGHSH, CDR2 LQKENI. The ends were cut back, 3 bases at V and 5 bases at J, with 14 bases in the middle. CDR3 sequence (DNA): TGTGCCAGCTCACCGAGGGGGGCTGGGAACGAGCAGTACTTC. Translated, it gives CASSPRGAGNEQYF. The full variable domain, in which reference TRBV18 and TRBJ2-7 provide the parts outside the CDR3, is NAGVMQNPRHLVRRRGQEARLRCSPMKGHSHVYWYRQLPEEGLKFMVYLQKENIIDESGMPKERFSAEFPKEGPSILRIQQVVRGDSAAYFCASSPRGAGNEQYFGPGTRLTVT.

In its sample, this clonotype was seen many times. The gene calls are TRBV6-1 and TRBJ2-7; 9 bases are shared with TRBD1. The germline CDR1 and CDR2 sequences are MNHNS and SASEGT. This CDR3 is built from 16 residues. J was trimmed by 1 base and V by 4 bases; bases with no gene match: 8. CDR3 nucleotide sequence: TGTGCCAGCAGTGCGGCGGCCGGGACAGGGTCCTACGAGCAGTACTTC. As protein: CASSAAAGTGSYEQYF.

J is TRBJ1-1 and V is TRBV12-3 or TRBV12-4; D is unresolved. The CDR3 has 14 amino acids. V was shortened by 8 bases and J by 2 bases, with 15 bases between the two germline ends. CDR3 residues: CASLPSSGNTEAFF. DNA of the CDR3: TGTGCCAGCTTACCTTCGTCAGGAAACACTGAAGCTTTCTTT.

The chain couples TRBV28 to TRBJ2-5; 7 nucleotides align to TRBD2. V lost 1 base to trimming and J lost 2 bases; unmatched junction nucleotides: 4. This CDR3 contains 15 residues. Germline V gene sequence: CDR1 MDHEN, CDR2 SYDVKM. The CDR3 region is CASSLLRDYQETQYF. The CDR3 DNA reads as TGTGCCAGCAGTTTATTGAGGGACTATCAAGAGACCCAGTACTTC.

This chain links TRBV20-1 with TRBJ2-7; 14 bases line up with TRBD2. Trimming at V came to 5 bases and at J to 6 bases, leaving 12 bases not matched to a gene. This CDR3 spans 16 amino acids. The V gene's germline CDR1 is DFQATT and CDR2 SNEGSKA (reference sequence). The CDR3 DNA is TGCAGTGCTTTCTCCGGGACTAGCGGGAGCCCGCGCGAGCAGTACTTC. Translating gives CSAFSGTSGSPREQYF.

Many counts were recorded for this clonotype. V and J are TRBV12-3 or TRBV12-4 and TRBJ2-2; possibly TRBD2 for D (5 bases). The CDR3 has 15 residues. With 1 base removed from V and 4 bases from J, the gap between germline ends came to 10 bases. The DNA of the CDR3 is TGTGCCAGCAGTTTAGTCTCGGGGAGCACCGGGGAGCTGTTTTTT. Encoded protein: CASSLVSGSTGELFF.

This clonotype was recorded at least ten times. The V and J genes are TRBV10-3 and TRBJ1-6; possible D gene TRBD1, 5 bases. The germline gives CDR1 ENHRY, CDR2 SYGVKD. CDR3 length equals 14 residues. Trimming took 2 bases from V and 4 from J, leaving 6 bases between them. CDR3 nucleotides: TGTGCCATCAGTGAGCAGGGATATAATTCACCCCTCCACTTT. Translated: CAISEQGYNSPLHF.